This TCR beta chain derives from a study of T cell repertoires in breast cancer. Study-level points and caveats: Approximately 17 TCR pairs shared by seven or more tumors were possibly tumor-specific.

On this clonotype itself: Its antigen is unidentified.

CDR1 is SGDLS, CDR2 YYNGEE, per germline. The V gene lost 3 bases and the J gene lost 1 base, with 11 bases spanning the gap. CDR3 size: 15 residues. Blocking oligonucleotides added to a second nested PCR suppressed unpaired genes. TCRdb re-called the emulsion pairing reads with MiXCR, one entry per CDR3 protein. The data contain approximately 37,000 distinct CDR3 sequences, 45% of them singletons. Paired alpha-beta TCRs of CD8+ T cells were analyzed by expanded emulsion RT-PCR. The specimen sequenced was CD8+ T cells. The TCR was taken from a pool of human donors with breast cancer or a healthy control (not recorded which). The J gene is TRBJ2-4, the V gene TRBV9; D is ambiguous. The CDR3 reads CASSAGSGAKNIQYF. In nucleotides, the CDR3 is TGTGCCAGCAGCGCGGGCTCTGGTGCCAAAAACATTCAGTACTTC.